The clone carrying this TCR beta chain was observed a single time. The antigen is undetermined. The entry originates in a study of beta chain features in type 1 diabetes. The study reverse transcribed the entire isolated RNA, so it sequenced expressed TCRB transcripts. Assay used: immunoSEQ multiplex PCR; TCRdb lists only in-frame clones, some missing. The sample lists under 350,000 clones, 14% occurring once. Stem cell-like memory, regulatory, central memory and naive CD4+ cells were sorted via CD45RO/CCR7/CD25/CD127/CD95/CD27. Trimming cost V 2 bases and J 1 base; bases outside gene matches: 22. The germline CDR1 and CDR2 sequences are GTSNPN and SVGIG (reference sequence). The CDR3 runs to 21 residues. Points from the study as a whole: TCRB CDR3 length was moderately but significantly reduced in all four CD4+ subsets of Type 1 diabetes patients. VDJ junctions from type 1 diabetes patients carried fewer insertions and larger deletions.

The V and J genes are TRBV30 and TRBJ2-7; 11 nucleotides agree with TRBD2. Sequencing used naive CD4+ T cells from blood. The TCR originated in a man aged 30 to 45 with type 1 diabetes. CDR3 residues: CAWSRGWLAGGLATLSYEQYF. CDR3 nucleotides: TGTGCCTGGAGTAGGGGTTGGCTAGCGGGAGGCCTCGCTACCTTGTCCTACGAGCAGTACTTC.